This T cell receptor beta chain was recovered during a study of cytomegalovirus exposure and HLA in healthy donors. Findings and limits, study-wide: A later analysis by the authors found several of the most significant clusters apparently linked to common viral pathogens.

In the case of this clone: Antigen: not known.

The PCR contained 60 Vbeta and 13 Jbeta primers. Sequencing was performed with immunoSEQ multiplex PCR; in TCRdb, only in-frame clones are kept and a portion is missing. This sample yields 70,000 to 95,000 clones, of which roughly 77% are seen a single time; roughly 15% belongs to the top ten. CDR1 SGHNT and CDR2 YENEEA come from the germline V gene. Trimming cost V 4 bases and J 2 bases, with 9 bases left between them. The CDR3 is made up of 13 amino acids. V and J are TRBV11-3 and TRBJ2-7; D might be TRBD1 (5 bases). The sequencing input was PBMCs. The clonotype was recovered from a woman aged 40 to 50 in good health and CMV-seropositive. The CDR3: CASSSLDTYEQYF. CDR3 nucleotides: TGTGCCAGCAGCTCTTTGGACACCTACGAGCAGTACTTC.